This T cell receptor beta chain came from a study of blood T cells in healthy people across ages. A second PCR, run for about 6 to 12 cycles, used a sample-barcoded 5' primer plus a J-beta primer mix. Each cDNA was tagged by a template-switch adaptor containing 12 random nucleotides. TCRdb analysed the 5' RACE reads with MiXCR anew, one entry per CDR3 protein. Among around 650,000 distinct CDR3 sequences listed, 32% were seen once. The CDR3 has 14 amino acids. Trimming cost V 1 base and J 8 bases, with 14 bases left between them. CDR1 is MGHRA, CDR2 YSYEKL, per germline. Material for sequencing was blood. The V call is TRBV4-1, the J call TRBJ1-2, with D possibly TRBD1 on 6 matching bases. This TCR was sampled from a woman aged 80 or over in good health. The CDR3 reads CASSQVGGRQGYTF. CDR3 nucleotides: TGCGCCAGCAGCCAAGTTGGGGGGCGTCAAGGCTACACCTTC.